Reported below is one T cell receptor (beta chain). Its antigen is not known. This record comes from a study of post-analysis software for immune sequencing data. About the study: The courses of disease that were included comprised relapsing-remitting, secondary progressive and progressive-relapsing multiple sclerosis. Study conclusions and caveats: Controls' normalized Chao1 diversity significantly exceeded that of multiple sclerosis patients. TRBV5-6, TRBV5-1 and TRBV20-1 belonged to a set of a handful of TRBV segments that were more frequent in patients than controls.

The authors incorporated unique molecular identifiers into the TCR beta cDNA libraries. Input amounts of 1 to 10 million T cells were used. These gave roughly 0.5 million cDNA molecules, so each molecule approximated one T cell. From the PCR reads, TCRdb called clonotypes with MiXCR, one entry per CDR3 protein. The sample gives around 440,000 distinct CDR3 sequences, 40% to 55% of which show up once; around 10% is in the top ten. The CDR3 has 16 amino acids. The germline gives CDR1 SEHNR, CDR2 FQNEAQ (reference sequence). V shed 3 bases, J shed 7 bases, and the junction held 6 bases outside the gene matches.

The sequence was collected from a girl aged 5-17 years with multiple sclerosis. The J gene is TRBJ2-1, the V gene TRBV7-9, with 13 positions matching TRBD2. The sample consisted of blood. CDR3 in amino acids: CASSFRTSGSGNEQFF. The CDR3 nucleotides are TGTGCCAGCAGCTTCAGGACTAGCGGGAGCGGTAATGAGCAGTTCTTC.